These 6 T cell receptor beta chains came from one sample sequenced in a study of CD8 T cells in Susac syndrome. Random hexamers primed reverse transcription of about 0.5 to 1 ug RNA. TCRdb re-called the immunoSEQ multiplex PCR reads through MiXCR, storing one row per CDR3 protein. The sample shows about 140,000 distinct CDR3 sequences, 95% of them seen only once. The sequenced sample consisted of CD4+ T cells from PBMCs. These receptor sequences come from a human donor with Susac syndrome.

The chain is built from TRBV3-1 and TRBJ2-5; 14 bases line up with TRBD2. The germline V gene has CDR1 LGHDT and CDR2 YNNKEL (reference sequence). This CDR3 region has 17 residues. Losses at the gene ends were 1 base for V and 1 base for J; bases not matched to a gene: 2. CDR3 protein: CASSQGGLAGVQETQYF. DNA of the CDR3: TGTGCCAGCAGCCAAGGGGGACTAGCGGGGGTCCAAGAGACCCAGTACTTC.

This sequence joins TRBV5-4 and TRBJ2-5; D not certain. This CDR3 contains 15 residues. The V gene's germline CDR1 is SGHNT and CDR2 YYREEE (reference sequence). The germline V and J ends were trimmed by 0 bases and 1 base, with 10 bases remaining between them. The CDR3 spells CASSLGSPFQETQYF. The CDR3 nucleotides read TGTGCCAGCAGCTTGGGCAGTCCCTTCCAAGAGACCCAGTACTTC.

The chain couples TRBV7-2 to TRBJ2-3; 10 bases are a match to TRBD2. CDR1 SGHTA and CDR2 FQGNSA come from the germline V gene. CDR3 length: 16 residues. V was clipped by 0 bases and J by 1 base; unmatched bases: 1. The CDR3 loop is CASSLAGTSGTDTQYF. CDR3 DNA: TGTGCCAGCAGCTTAGCGGGGACTAGCGGCACAGATACGCAGTATTTT.

For the CDR3, the DNA is TGCAGTGCCCCCGGACAGGGGGAAACTGAAGCTTTCTTT. Amino acids: CSAPGQGETEAFF. J is TRBJ1-1 and V is TRBV20-1, with 10 positions matching TRBD1. Losses at the gene ends were 6 bases for V and 5 bases for J; bases not matched to a gene: 6. CDR1 and CDR2 (germline): DFQATT, SNEGSKA (reference sequence). The CDR3 sequence is 13 residues long.

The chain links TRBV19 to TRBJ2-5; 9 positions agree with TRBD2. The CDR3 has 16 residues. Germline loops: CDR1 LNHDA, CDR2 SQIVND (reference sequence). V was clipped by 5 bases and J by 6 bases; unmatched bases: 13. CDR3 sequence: CASSPGMGTSRKTQYF. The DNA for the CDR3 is TGTGCCAGTAGTCCAGGGATGGGGACTAGCAGGAAGACCCAGTACTTC.

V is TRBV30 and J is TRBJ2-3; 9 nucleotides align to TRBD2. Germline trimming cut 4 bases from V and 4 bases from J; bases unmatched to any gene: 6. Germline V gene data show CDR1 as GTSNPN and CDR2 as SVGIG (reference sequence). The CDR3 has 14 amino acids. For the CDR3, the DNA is TGTGCCTGGACAAGGGCGGGGGGGGCAGATACGCAGTATTTT. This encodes CAWTRAGGADTQYF.